These T cell receptor beta chains were read from a single sample in a study of T cell changes during pregnancy in multiple sclerosis. Profiling relied on immunoSEQ multiplex PCR, and the TCRdb table lists in-frame clones only, not all of them. Here the sample spans around 100,000 clones, about 90% being singletons. This specimen consisted of peripheral blood, obtained after pregnancy. The source of these receptors is a female donor with multiple sclerosis, enrolled in a pregnancy study. Both conserved end residues are part of each CDR3. D genes are given only for firm matches. Some rows have no size entry. The others give once, few or many, or a class for an expanded clone.

.	TRBV9	.	TRBJ2-1	CASSVGQGMMDEQFF	TGTGCCAGCAGCGTAGGGCAGGGGATGATGGATGAGCAGTTCTTC
.	TRBV6-5	once	TRBJ1-6	CASSYRGSSYNSPLHF	TGTGCCAGCAGTTACCGGGGGAGCTCCTATAATTCACCCCTCCACTTT
.	TRBV11-2	.	TRBJ2-7	CASSLRDWTYEQYF	TGTGCCAGCAGCTTACGGGACTGGACCTACGAGCAGTACTTC
.	TRBV6-6	.	TRBJ1-6	CASSYGRDLNSPLHF	TGTGCCAGCAGTTACGGCAGGGATTTGAATTCACCCCTCCACTTT
TRBD1	TRBV11-3	.	TRBJ2-5	CASSSAGDRAQETQYF	TGTGCCAGCAGCTCCGCAGGGGACAGGGCCCAAGAGACCCAGTACTTC
TRBD2	TRBV27	.	TRBJ2-3	CASTPTTSLVTQYF	TGTGCCAGCACCCCCACGACTAGCTTGGTTACGCAGTATTTT
.	TRBV9	.	TRBJ2-2	CASSVGATGELFF	TGTGCCAGCAGCGTAGGGGCCACCGGGGAGCTGTTTTTT
.	TRBV7-9	.	TRBJ1-5	CASSNQNQPQHF	TGTGCCAGCAGCAACCAGAATCAGCCCCAGCATTTT
TRBD1	TRBV6-5	.	TRBJ2-7	CASSYQTGAQQYF	TGTGCCAGCAGTTACCAGACAGGGGCCCAGCAGTACTTC
.	TRBV7-8	.	TRBJ2-7	CASSSGGHEQYF	TGTGCCAGCAGCTCGGGGGGCCACGAGCAGTACTTC
.	TRBV29-1	once	TRBJ2-3	CSATPRGDTQYF	TGCAGCGCCACGCCCCGGGGAGATACGCAGTATTTT
.	TRBV5-5	.	TRBJ1-2	CASSRAPATNYGYTF	TGTGCCAGCAGCCGAGCGCCGGCTACTAACTATGGCTACACCTTC
.	TRBV7-9	.	TRBJ2-1	CASSHRDIKYNEQFF	TGTGCCAGCAGCCATCGGGACATCAAATACAATGAGCAGTTCTTC
.	TRBV5-1	.	TRBJ2-1	CASSGQQRPYNEQFF	TGCGCCAGCTCAGGACAGCAAAGACCTTACAATGAGCAGTTCTTC
TRBD1	TRBV7-3	few	TRBJ1-1	CASSEKGQLPFF	TGTGCCAGCAGCGAAAAGGGACAGTTACCTTTCTTT
TRBD1	TRBV7-9	.	TRBJ1-5	CASSGGQSNQPQHF	TGTGCCAGCAGCGGGGGACAGAGCAATCAGCCCCAGCATTTT
TRBD1	TRBV15	once	TRBJ2-7	CATSRRSGTGAYEQYF	TGTGCCACCAGCAGACGCTCCGGGACAGGGGCCTACGAGCAGTACTTC
TRBD2	TRBV5-1	.	TRBJ2-1	CASRTVSGGAVEQFF	TGCGCCAGCAGAACAGTTAGCGGGGGGGCGGTTGAGCAGTTCTTC
TRBD2	TRBV6-1	.	TRBJ2-7	CASSEGPAGAPYEQYF	TGTGCCAGCAGTGAGGGACCTGCGGGAGCCCCCTACGAGCAGTACTTC
.	TRBV27	.	TRBJ2-1	CASSLGQYNEQFF	TGTGCCAGCAGTTTGGGGCAGTACAATGAGCAGTTCTTC
.	TRBV30	.	TRBJ1-1	CACSTVGNTEAFF	TGTGCCTGTTCGACTGTCGGTAACACTGAAGCTTTCTTT
TRBD2	TRBV4-3	.	TRBJ2-2	CASSPPGRDANTGELFF	TGCGCCAGCAGCCCACCCGGGAGGGATGCGAACACCGGGGAGCTGTTTTTT